The 23 T cell receptor beta chains in this list originate from one sample, sequenced in a study of blood T cell repertoires in COVID-19. Data came from immunoSEQ multiplex PCR; TCRdb stores just in-frame clones and leaves some out. The sample holds 75,000 or so clones; over 80% are singletons and the top ten take approximately 3.3%. The sequenced sample consisted of peripheral blood. The receptors stem from a man in his fifties with acute or convalescent COVID-19.

J is TRBJ2-1 and V is TRBV4-1; 7 nucleotides line up with TRBD2. CDR3 length: 14 amino acids. Germline CDR1 is MGHRA and CDR2 is YSYEKL. With 6 bases clipped from V and 5 bases from J, the junction kept 7 bases outside the gene matches. The CDR3 DNA sequence: TGCGCCAGCAGACTAGCGTTTCCGAACAATGAGCAGTTCTTC. Amino acid sequence: CASRLAFPNNEQFF.

This clone has a handful of counts. The genes are TRBV29-1 and TRBJ2-1, with 10 bases matching TRBD1. The germline gives CDR1 SQVTM, CDR2 ANQGSEA. The CDR3 length is 14 residues. J lost 7 bases, V lost 4 bases, and 7 bases had no gene match. CDR3 in DNA: TGCAGCGTTGTGGGACAGGGGAGGTCAAATGAGCAGTTCTTC. Translated: CSVVGQGRSNEQFF.

V usage is TRBV5-1 and J usage is TRBJ1-2; weak D call: TRBD1 (6 bases). Trimming left V 4 bases short and J 7 bases short, with 20 bases between. Germline CDR1 reads SGHRS; CDR2 reads YFSETQ. The CDR3 is 15 residues long. The CDR3 DNA is TGCGCCAGCAGCACAGGCCCGGGACCAGGGGTTGGCTACACCTTC. Protein product: CASSTGPGPGVGYTF.

The rearrangement links TRBV5-5 to TRBJ2-2, with D possibly being TRBD1 (6 bases). V shed 4 bases and J shed 2 bases, with 9 bases lying between them. CDR1 and CDR2 (germline): SGHKS, YYEKEE (reference sequence). This CDR3 comprises 14 residues. CDR3 amino acids: CASSPTGNTGELFF. CDR3 in DNA: TGTGCCAGCAGCCCGACAGGAAACACCGGGGAGCTGTTTTTT.

V and J are TRBV27 and TRBJ1-6, with 8 positions matching TRBD1. J was trimmed by 9 bases and V by 5 bases; bases with no gene match: 6. Germline V gene lookup returns CDR1 MNHEY and CDR2 SMNVEV (reference sequence). CDR3 length: 14 amino acids. This CDR3 reads CASSPGQGASPLHF. CDR3 DNA sequence: TGTGCCAGCAGTCCCGGACAGGGAGCTTCACCCCTCCACTTT.

The CDR3 loop is CASSPGTASYEQYF. CDR3 DNA sequence: TGTGCCAGTAGCCCCGGCACAGCCTCCTACGAGCAGTACTTC. The rearrangement joins TRBV19 to TRBJ2-7, with D uncertain. Germline V lookup: CDR1 LNHDA, CDR2 SQIVND (reference sequence). V lost 6 bases and J lost 0, with 12 bases in between. The CDR3 extends over 14 amino acids.

The chain combines TRBV5-1 with TRBJ1-2; 7 bases align to TRBD1. This CDR3 comprises 15 residues. Trimming cost V 4 bases and J 3 bases; bases outside gene matches: 9. CDR1 and CDR2 (germline): SGHRS, YFSETQ. DNA of the CDR3: TGCGCCAGCAGCGATGGACAGGTGGGGGACTATGGCTACACCTTC. Residues: CASSDGQVGDYGYTF.

The V and J genes are TRBV2 and TRBJ2-3; D is possibly TRBD1 (6 bases). CDR1 is SNHLY, CDR2 FYNNEI, per germline. There are 14 residues in the CDR3. Trimming stripped 7 bases from V and 2 bases from J, with 13 bases between. CDR3 sequence reads: CASKEKGVTDTQYF. Written as DNA, the CDR3 is TGTGCCAGCAAGGAGAAGGGGGTCACAGATACGCAGTATTTT. Drawing the rest from reference TRBV2 and TRBJ2-3, the complete variable domain is EPEVTQTPSHQVTQMGQEVILRCVPISNHLYFYWYRQILGQKVEFLVSFYNNEISEKSEIFDDQFSVERPDGSNFTLKIRSTKLEDSAMYFCASKEKGVTDTQYFGPGTRLTVL.

A note on this clone: At one end the junction does not follow the germline gene, possibly because of a read error. The chain joins TRBV14 to TRBJ2-7; D possibly corresponds to TRBD1 (5 bases). Germline V lookup: CDR1 SGHDN, CDR2 FVKESK. CDR3 length equals 12 residues. The DNA of the CDR3 is TGTGCCAGCAGCCAAGGGGGCGCTGGACGGGTCTTC. It is translated as CASSQGGAGRVF.

The CDR3 DNA sequence: TGTGCCAGCAGCCCGGACAGGGGTCCCTACGAGCAGTACTTC. It codes for CASSPDRGPYEQYF. The J gene is TRBJ2-7, the V gene TRBV6-5; 9 bases match TRBD1. V dropped 6 bases and J dropped 2; count of bases not matched to a gene: 5. Germline V gene sequence: CDR1 MNHEY, CDR2 SVGAGI. The CDR3 extends over 14 amino acids.

This clone was counted only a few times. The chain is built from TRBV4-1 and TRBJ1-3, with a tentative D call TRBD1 (6 bases). V was cut by 3 bases and J by 0 bases, with 12 bases left in between. CDR1 is MGHRA and CDR2 is YSYEKL in the germline V gene. CDR3 length equals 16 residues. The CDR3 DNA is TGCGCCAGCAGCCATTCGTCCAGGGGCTCTGGAAACACCATATATTTT. The encoded protein is CASSHSSRGSGNTIYF.

The chain employs TRBV27 and TRBJ1-1; TRBD1 is a possible D gene (5 bases). The germline V gene encodes CDR1 MNHEY and CDR2 SMNVEV (reference sequence). The CDR3 length is 13 residues. Trimming stripped 2 bases from V and 4 bases from J, with 8 bases between. CDR3 sequence: CASSLQGGTEAFF. In DNA, the CDR3 is TGTGCCAGCAGTTTACAGGGCGGCACTGAAGCTTTCTTT.

The rearrangement uses TRBV29-1 and TRBJ2-2; no definite D call. This CDR3 has 11 residues. V was trimmed by 6 bases and J by 6 bases, leaving 8 bases between them. CDR1 is SQVTM and CDR2 is ANQGSEA in the germline V gene. This chain's CDR3 is CSVFVSGELFF. The CDR3, as DNA: TGCAGCGTCTTTGTGTCCGGGGAGCTGTTTTTT.

V and J are TRBV4-3 and TRBJ1-6, with D unresolved. Trimming cost V 0 bases and J 9 bases, with 6 bases left between them. This CDR3 region has 13 residues. Germline CDR1 LGHNA, CDR2 YSLEER. The CDR3, as DNA: TGCGCCAGCAGCCAAGAGTCCGGTTCACCCCTCCACTTT. It encodes CASSQESGSPLHF.

The CDR3 sequence is CASSATGAGELFF. The CDR3 DNA reads as TGTGCCAGCAGCGCGACAGGGGCCGGGGAGCTGTTTTTT. The chain combines TRBV3-1 (or the pseudogene TRBV3-2) with TRBJ2-2; TRBD1 matches 8 bases. The junction had 2 bases not matched to a gene; V was cut back by 5 bases and J by 6 bases. Per germline, CDR1 LGHDT and CDR2 YNNKEL (reference sequence). The CDR3 is 13 amino acids.

The chain links TRBV9 to TRBJ2-3; TRBD2 matches at 7 bases. V gave up 0 bases and J gave up 0 bases; unmatched junction bases: 7. This CDR3 spans 17 amino acids. Germline CDR1 is SGDLS and CDR2 is YYNGEE. CDR3 in amino acids: CASSVGVSGTSTDTQYF. In DNA, the CDR3 is TGTGCCAGCAGCGTAGGAGTCAGCGGGACTAGCACAGATACGCAGTATTTT. Full variable domain (remainder filled in from reference TRBV9 and TRBJ2-3): DSGVTQTPKHLITATGQRVTLRCSPRSGDLSVYWYQQSLDQGLQFLIQYYNGEERAKGNILERFSAQQFPDLHSELNLSSLELGDSALYFCASSVGVSGTSTDTQYFGPGTRLTVL.

The CDR3 loop is CASSLTGTSKRNEQFF. CDR3 DNA: TGCGCCAGCAGCTTGACCGGGACTAGTAAACGGAATGAGCAGTTCTTC. The chain is built from TRBV5-1 and TRBJ2-1; 8 nucleotides agree with TRBD2. With V trimmed by 1 base and J by 7 bases, 10 bases remained unmatched. Germline CDR1 and CDR2: SGHRS and YFSETQ. This CDR3 region has 16 residues. The full variable domain, in which reference TRBV5-1 and TRBJ2-1 provide the parts outside the CDR3, is KAGVTQTPRYLIKTRGQQVTLSCSPISGHRSVSWYQQTPGQGLQFLFEYFSETQRNKGNFPGRFSGRQFSNSRSEMNVSTLELGDSALYLCASSLTGTSKRNEQFFGPGTRLTVL.

The rearrangement links TRBV6-6 to TRBJ2-7; TRBD2 might be the D (5 bases). Per the germline V gene, CDR1 is MNHNY and CDR2 is SVGAGI (reference sequence). Trimming removed 6 bases from V and 4 bases from J, with 7 bases in between. The CDR3 covers 11 residues. The CDR3 here is CASRSGYEQYF. The CDR3 coding sequence is TGTGCCAGCAGATCGGGGTACGAGCAGTACTTC.

V and J are TRBV15 and TRBJ2-6, with D possibly being TRBD1 (6 bases). This CDR3 is built from 16 residues. Trimming pared 9 bases from V and 0 bases from J, leaving 15 bases between. Looked up from germline, CDR1 is LNHNV and CDR2 is YYDKDF (reference sequence). CDR3 loop: CATRQDLSSGANVLTF. CDR3 DNA sequence: TGTGCCACACGACAGGACCTATCCTCTGGGGCCAACGTCCTGACTTTC.

The genes are TRBV7-9 and TRBJ1-5, with TRBD1 matching 7 bases. V dropped 3 bases and J dropped 7; count of bases not matched to a gene: 9. Per germline, CDR1 SEHNR and CDR2 FQNEAQ (reference sequence). The CDR3 spans 15 residues. CDR3 region: CASSLVGQGGQPQHF. CDR3 sequence (DNA): TGTGCCAGCAGCTTGGTCGGGCAGGGGGGACAGCCCCAGCATTTT. The full variable domain, in which reference TRBV7-9 and TRBJ1-5 provide the parts outside the CDR3, is DTGVSQNPRHKITKRGQNVTFRCDPISEHNRLYWYRQTLGQGPEFLTYFQNEAQLEKSRLLSDRFSAERPKGSFSTLEIQRTEQGDSAMYLCASSLVGQGGQPQHFGDGTRLSIL.

The chain recombines TRBV11-2 with TRBJ2-6; D remains ambiguous. V was cut by 1 base and J by 0 bases, with 16 bases left in between. CDR1 and CDR2 (germline): SGHAT, FQNNGV. The CDR3 sequence is 19 residues long. DNA of the CDR3: TGTGCCAGCAGCTTAGGTCTATCGCTTTCACTCTCTGGGGCCAACGTCCTGACTTTC. Translating it yields CASSLGLSLSLSGANVLTF.

The chain carries TRBV11-2 and TRBJ1-2; D remains ambiguous. Looked up from germline, CDR1 is SGHAT and CDR2 is FQNNGV. V was clipped by 1 base and J by 9 bases, with 9 bases between them. The CDR3 is 12 residues long. CDR3 in DNA: TGTGCCAGCAGCTTAGGGGAGATCAGCTACACCTTC. This codes for CASSLGEISYTF.

The gene calls are TRBV12-3 or TRBV12-4 and TRBJ2-2; possible D gene TRBD2, 5 bases. This CDR3 comprises 13 residues. The CDR3, as DNA: TGTGCAAGCCGGGGTTTGAAAACCGGGGAGCTGTTTTTT. Translating gives CASRGLKTGELFF.